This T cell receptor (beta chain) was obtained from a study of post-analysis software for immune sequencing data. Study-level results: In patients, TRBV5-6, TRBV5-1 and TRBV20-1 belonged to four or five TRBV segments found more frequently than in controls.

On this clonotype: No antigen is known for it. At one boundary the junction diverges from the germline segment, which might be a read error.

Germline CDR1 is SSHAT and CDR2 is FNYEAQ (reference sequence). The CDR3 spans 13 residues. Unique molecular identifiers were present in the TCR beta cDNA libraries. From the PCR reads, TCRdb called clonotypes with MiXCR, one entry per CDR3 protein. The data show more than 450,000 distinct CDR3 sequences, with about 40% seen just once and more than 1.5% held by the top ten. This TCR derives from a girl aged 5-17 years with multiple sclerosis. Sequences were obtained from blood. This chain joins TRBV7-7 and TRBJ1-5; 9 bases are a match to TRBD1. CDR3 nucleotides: TGTGCTAGCAGCGAGGACAGGGGACAGCCCCAGCATTTT. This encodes CASSEDRGQPQHF.